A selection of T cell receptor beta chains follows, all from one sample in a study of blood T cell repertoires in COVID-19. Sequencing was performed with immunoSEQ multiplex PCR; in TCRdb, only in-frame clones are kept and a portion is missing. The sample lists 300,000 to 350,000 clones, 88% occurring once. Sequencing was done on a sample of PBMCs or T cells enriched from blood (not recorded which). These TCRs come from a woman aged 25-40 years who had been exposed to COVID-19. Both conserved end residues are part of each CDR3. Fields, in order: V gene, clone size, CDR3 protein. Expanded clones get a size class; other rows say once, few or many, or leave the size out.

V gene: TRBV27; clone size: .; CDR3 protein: CASKWAGTAVFANTGELFF
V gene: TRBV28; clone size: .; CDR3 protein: CASSPPGLKYGYTF
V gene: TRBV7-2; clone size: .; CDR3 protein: CASRPTTGQGTNYNSPLHF
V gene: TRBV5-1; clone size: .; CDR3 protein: CASSLTGQGQETQYF
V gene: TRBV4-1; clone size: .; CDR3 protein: CASSQDPAGASYEQYF
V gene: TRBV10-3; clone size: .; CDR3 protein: CAISGLAGDNEQFF
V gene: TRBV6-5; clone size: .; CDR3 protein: CASMRGREGNSPLHF
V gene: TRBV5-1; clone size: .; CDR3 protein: CASSLGSRSGEQFF
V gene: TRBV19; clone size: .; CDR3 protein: CASNTVGGELFF
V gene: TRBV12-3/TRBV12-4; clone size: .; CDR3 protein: CASSLRGREQYF
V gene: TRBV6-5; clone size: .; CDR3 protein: CASCTSGRARELFF
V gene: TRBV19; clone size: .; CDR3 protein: CASSLAGRQETQYF
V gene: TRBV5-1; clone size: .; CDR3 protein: CASSLEEANGFYNEQFF
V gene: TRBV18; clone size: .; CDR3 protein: CASSPGGGTNTEAFF
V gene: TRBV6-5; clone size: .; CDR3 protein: CASRRRSNQPQHF
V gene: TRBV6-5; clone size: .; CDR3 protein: CATLAANPYEQYF
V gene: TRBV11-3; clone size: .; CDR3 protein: CASSFLSYEQYF
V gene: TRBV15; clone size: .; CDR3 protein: CATSRDPPWTGRSGNTIYF
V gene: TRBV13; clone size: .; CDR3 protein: CASSHRQGAGGNTIYF
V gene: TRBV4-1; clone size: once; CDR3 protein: CASSQPRQGMKTGELFF
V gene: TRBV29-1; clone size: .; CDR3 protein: CSVRGNYNEQFF
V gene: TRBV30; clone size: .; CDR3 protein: CAWSVVMRDTQYF
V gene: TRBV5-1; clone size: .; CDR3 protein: CASSWDRGYGYTF
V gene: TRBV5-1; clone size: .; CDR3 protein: CASSLGGDTGELFF
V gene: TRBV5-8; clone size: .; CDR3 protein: CASSLGDREGYTF
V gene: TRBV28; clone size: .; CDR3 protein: CASSLSDGGSSYNSPLHF
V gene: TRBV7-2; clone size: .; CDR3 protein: CATRMGSGSFDEQFF
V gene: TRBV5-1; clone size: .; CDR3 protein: CASSKGAEAQYF
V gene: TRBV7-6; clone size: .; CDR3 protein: CASSLAPWDRDRSYEQYF
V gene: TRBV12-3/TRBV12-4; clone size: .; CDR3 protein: CASSQGVDYGYTF
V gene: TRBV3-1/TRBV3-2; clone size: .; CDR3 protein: CASSRPGSYNEQFF
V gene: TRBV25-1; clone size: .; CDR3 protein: CASSERGTGRNTEAFF
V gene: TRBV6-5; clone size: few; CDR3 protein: CASSYDNTNTGELFF
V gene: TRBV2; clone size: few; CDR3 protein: CASWAGTYNEQFF
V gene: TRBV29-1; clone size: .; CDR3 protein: CSVGPGGLAGGEQYF
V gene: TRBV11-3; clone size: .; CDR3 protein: CASSLDSGGRAWYEQYF
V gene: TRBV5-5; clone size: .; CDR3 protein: CASSFRLRGGIDTGELFF
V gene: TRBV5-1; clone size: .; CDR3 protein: CASGGLRGSGRLTYNEQFF
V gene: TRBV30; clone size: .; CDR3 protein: CAWIREDTEAFF
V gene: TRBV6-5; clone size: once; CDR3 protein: CASSYPRGGELFF
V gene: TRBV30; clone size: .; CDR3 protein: CAWSVPAGGLYNEQFF
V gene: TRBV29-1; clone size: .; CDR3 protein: CSVDDSGTGGTEAFF
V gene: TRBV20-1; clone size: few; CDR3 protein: CSASAVSDTQYF
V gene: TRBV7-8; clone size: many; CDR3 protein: CASTPGRGNTEAFF
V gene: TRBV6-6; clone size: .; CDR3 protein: CASSYSTGAYEQYF
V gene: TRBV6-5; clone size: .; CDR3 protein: CATSEATNEKLFF
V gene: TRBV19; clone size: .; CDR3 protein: CASILNTEAFF
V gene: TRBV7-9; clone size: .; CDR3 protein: CASSLDSYSNQPQHF
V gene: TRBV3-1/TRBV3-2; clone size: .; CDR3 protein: CASSQIGTDTQYF
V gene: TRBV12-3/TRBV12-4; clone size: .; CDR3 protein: CASRFFLDQPQHF
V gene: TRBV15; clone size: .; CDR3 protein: CATSRNEAPEHF
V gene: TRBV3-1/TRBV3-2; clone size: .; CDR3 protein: CASSQVSAGVFTYEQYF
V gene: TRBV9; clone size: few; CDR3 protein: CASSLRLAGPGELFF